Shown below are 11 T cell receptor beta chains from a single sample sequenced in a study of T cell clones after liver transplantation (dated by TCRdb to between 2018 and 2021). The receptor library was made with the immunoSEQ multiplex PCR assay. TCRdb carries this immuneACCESS record with in-frame sequences only. Its versions omit some clonotypes, under half of them owing to an unresolved V gene in the studies checked, with the rest unexplained. For this sample the table gives about 76,000 clones, of which 83% were detected only once. The ten largest account for less than 3.5% of the sample. Sample: CD4+ T cells from blood, taken at the 22-month timepoint. Receptors were obtained from a human patient who received a liver transplant. Following transplantation, T cells from the graft donor may be among those present.

This chain uses TRBV28 with TRBJ1-1; unclear D gene. This CDR3 has 14 residues. Germline CDR1 is MDHEN and CDR2 is SYDVKM. The germline V and J ends were trimmed by 2 bases and 0 bases, with 7 bases remaining between them. The CDR3 DNA sequence: TGTGCCAGCAGTTTACGTCAGATGAACACTGAAGCTTTCTTT. Translating gives CASSLRQMNTEAFF.

This clone came up a few times. This rearrangement joins TRBV11-3 to TRBJ2-1, with D possibly matching TRBD2 (6 bases). There are 15 residues in the CDR3. Trimming pared 5 bases from V and 7 bases from J, leaving 18 bases between. Looked up from germline, CDR1 is SGHNT and CDR2 is YENEEA. The CDR3 region is CASSPGERVENEQFF. In DNA, the CDR3 is TGTGCCAGCAGCCCGGGGGAGCGGGTTGAGAATGAGCAGTTCTTC.

This clone has a single count. The rearrangement uses TRBV5-4 and TRBJ2-1, with D possibly called TRBD1 or TRBD2 (5 bases each). Per germline, CDR1 SGHNT and CDR2 YYREEE (reference sequence). V lost 1 base and J 6 bases, leaving 8 bases between the germline ends. CDR3 length equals 13 residues. This CDR3 is CASSLRDGNEQFF. The CDR3 region has the DNA TGTGCCAGCAGCTTGAGGGACGGCAATGAGCAGTTCTTC.

The chain employs TRBV5-1 and TRBJ2-2; the match to TRBD2 covers 13 bases. This CDR3 has 16 residues. Trimming at V came to 0 bases and at J to 5 bases, leaving 1 base not matched to a gene. The germline V gene has CDR1 SGHRS and CDR2 YFSETQ. The CDR3 here is CASSLGTSGGTGELFF. The CDR3 nucleotides are TGCGCCAGCAGCTTGGGGACTAGCGGGGGTACCGGGGAGCTGTTTTTT.

This rearrangement joins TRBV29-1 to TRBJ2-5; possible D gene TRBD2, 6 bases. Deletions cut 6 bases from V and 4 bases from J, with 18 bases between. Germline V lookup: CDR1 SQVTM, CDR2 ANQGSEA. The CDR3 is 14 amino acids. CDR3 bases: TGCAGCGTAACCGGGACTGGCCGGGTAGAGACCCAGTACTTC. This translates into CSVTGTGRVETQYF.

This clone was recorded only once. The chain carries TRBV4-1 and TRBJ2-2, with unresolved D. Trimming cost V 1 base and J 3 bases, with 9 bases left between them. This CDR3 contains 15 residues. Germline V gene sequence: CDR1 MGHRA, CDR2 YSYEKL. This CDR3 reads CASSQAQRYTGELFF. CDR3 sequence (DNA): TGCGCCAGCAGCCAAGCTCAGAGATACACCGGGGAGCTGTTTTTT.

J is TRBJ2-5 and V is TRBV2, with D possibly called TRBD1 or TRBD2 (5 bases each). V was cut by 11 bases and J by 5 bases, with 21 bases left in between. Germline assignment: CDR1 SNHLY and CDR2 FYNNEI. This CDR3 spans 14 amino acids. The DNA of the CDR3 is TGTGCCTGTACAGGTGACCGCCGGGGCGAGACCCAGTACTTC. This translates into CACTGDRRGETQYF.

CDR3 residues: CASSFQAGVKDTQYF. The CDR3 DNA reads as TGTGCCAGCAGTTTCCAGGCGGGAGTCAAAGATACGCAGTATTTT. This rearrangement joins TRBV28 to TRBJ2-3, with TRBD2 matching over 7 bases. This CDR3 region has 15 residues. The junction had 8 bases not matched to a gene; V was cut back by 3 bases and J by 5 bases. CDR1 MDHEN and CDR2 SYDVKM come from the germline V gene.

The chain employs TRBV11-3 and TRBJ2-2; 10 bases are shared with TRBD2. CDR1 is SGHNT and CDR2 is YENEEA in the germline V gene. V shed 5 bases and J 5 bases; nucleotides not matched to a gene: 8. The CDR3 consists of 16 residues. In DNA form, the CDR3 reads TGTGCCAGCAGCCTGGGGCTAGCGGGAGTAACCGGGGAGCTGTTTTTT. Translated: CASSLGLAGVTGELFF.

The chain recombines TRBV2 with TRBJ2-2, with D perhaps TRBD1 (6 bases). V was trimmed by 3 bases and J by 4 bases, leaving 9 bases between them. The germline gives CDR1 SNHLY, CDR2 FYNNEI. This CDR3 spans 14 amino acids. CDR3: CASSENRVTGELFF. The CDR3 nucleotides are TGTGCCAGCAGTGAGAACAGGGTCACCGGGGAGCTGTTTTTT.

This chain connects TRBV27 to TRBJ2-6; 10 positions match TRBD1. The CDR3 spans 17 residues. V lost 6 bases to trimming and J lost 4 bases; unmatched junction nucleotides: 9. The V gene's germline CDR1 is MNHEY and CDR2 SMNVEV (reference sequence). This chain's CDR3 is CASRRRQGAVGANVLTF. In nucleotides, the CDR3 is TGTGCCAGCAGACGACGACAGGGGGCGGTAGGGGCCAACGTCCTGACTTTC. Drawing the rest from reference TRBV27 and TRBJ2-6, the complete variable domain is EAQVTQNPRYLITVTGKKLTVTCSQNMNHEYMSWYRQDPGLGLRQIYYSMNVEVTDKGDVPEGYKVSRKEKRNFPLILESPSPNQTSLYFCASRRRQGAVGANVLTFGAGSRLTVL.